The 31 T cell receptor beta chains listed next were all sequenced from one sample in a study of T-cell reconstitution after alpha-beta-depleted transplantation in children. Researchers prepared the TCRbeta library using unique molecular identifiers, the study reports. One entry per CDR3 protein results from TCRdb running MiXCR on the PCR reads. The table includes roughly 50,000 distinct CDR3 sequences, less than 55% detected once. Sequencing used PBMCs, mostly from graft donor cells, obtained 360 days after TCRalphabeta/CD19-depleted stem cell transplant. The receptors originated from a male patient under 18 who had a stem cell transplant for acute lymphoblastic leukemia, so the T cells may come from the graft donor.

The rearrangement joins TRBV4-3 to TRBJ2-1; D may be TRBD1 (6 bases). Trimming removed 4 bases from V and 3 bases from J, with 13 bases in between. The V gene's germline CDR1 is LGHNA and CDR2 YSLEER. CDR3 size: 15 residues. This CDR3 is CASSRARDNYNEQFF. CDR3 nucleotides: TGCGCCAGCAGCCGCGCTCGGGACAACTACAATGAGCAGTTCTTC.

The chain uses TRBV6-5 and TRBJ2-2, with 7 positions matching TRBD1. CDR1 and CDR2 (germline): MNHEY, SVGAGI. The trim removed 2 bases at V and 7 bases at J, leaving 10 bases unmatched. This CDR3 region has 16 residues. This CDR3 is CASSYTGTALGGELFF. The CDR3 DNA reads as TGTGCCAGCAGTTACACCGGGACAGCCTTGGGCGGGGAGCTGTTTTTT.

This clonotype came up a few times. This chain's CDR3 is CASSPGQVQETQYF. The CDR3 DNA follows: TGTGCCAGCAGTCCGGGACAGGTCCAAGAGACCCAGTACTTC. This rearrangement joins TRBV27 to TRBJ2-5; 8 nucleotides line up with TRBD1. Germline values: CDR1 MNHEY, CDR2 SMNVEV (reference sequence). V lost 5 bases and J lost 1; bases outside the gene matches: 3. There are 14 residues in the CDR3.

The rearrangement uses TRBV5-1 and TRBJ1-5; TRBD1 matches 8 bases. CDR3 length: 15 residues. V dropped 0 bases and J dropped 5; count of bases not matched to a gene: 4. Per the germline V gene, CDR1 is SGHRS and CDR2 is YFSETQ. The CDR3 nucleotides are TGCGCCAGCAGCTTGGCAGGGGGCGCCGATCAGCCCCAGCATTTT. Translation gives CASSLAGGADQPQHF. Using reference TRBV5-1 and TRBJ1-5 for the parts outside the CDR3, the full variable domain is KAGVTQTPRYLIKTRGQQVTLSCSPISGHRSVSWYQQTPGQGLQFLFEYFSETQRNKGNFPGRFSGRQFSNSRSEMNVSTLELGDSALYLCASSLAGGADQPQHFGDGTRLSIL.

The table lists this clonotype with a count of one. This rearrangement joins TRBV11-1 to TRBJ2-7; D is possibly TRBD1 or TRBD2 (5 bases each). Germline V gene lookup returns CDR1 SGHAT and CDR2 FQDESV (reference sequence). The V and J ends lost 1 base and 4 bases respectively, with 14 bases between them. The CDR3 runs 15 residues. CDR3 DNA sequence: TGTGCCAGCAGCTTAGATGATCGGGACCTGTACGAGCAGTACTTC. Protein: CASSLDDRDLYEQYF.

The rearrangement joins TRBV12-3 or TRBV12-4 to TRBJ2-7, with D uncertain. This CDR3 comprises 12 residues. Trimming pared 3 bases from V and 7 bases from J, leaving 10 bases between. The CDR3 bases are TGTGCCAGCAGTTTTGGTAGGGTTGAGCAGTACTTC. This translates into CASSFGRVEQYF.

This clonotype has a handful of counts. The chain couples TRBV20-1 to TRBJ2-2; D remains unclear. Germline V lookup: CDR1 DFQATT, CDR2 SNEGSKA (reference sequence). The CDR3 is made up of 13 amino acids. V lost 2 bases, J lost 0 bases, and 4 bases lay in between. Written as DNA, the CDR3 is TGCAGTGCTAGAAGGCCGAACACCGGGGAGCTGTTTTTT. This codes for CSARRPNTGELFF.

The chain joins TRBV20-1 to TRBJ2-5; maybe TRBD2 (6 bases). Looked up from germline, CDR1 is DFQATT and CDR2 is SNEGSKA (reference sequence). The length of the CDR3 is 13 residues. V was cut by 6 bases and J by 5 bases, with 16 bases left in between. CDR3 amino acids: CSAERLVGETQYF. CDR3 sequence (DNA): TGCAGTGCGGAAAGACTAGTGGGGGAGACCCAGTACTTC.

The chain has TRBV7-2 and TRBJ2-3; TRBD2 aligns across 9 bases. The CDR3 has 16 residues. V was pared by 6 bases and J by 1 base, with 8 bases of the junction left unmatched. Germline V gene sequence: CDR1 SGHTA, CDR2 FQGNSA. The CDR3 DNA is TGTGCCAGCAGGGCCCTCGGACTAGCGCGCACAGATACGCAGTATTTT. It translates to CASRALGLARTDTQYF.

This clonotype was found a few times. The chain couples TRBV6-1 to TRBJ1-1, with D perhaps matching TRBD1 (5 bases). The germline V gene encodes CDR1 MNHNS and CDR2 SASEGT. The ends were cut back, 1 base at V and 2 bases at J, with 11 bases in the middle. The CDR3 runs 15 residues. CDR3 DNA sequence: TGTGCCAGCAGTGAAGGTATCGGGGGAAACACTGAAGCTTTCTTT. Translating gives CASSEGIGGNTEAFF.

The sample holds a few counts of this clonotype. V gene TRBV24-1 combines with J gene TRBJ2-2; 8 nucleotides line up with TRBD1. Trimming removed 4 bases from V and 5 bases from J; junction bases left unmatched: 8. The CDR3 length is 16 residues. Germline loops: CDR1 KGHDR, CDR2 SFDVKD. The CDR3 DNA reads TGTGCCACCAGTGACCCCGGACAGGGATTGACCGGGGAGCTGTTTTTT. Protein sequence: CATSDPGQGLTGELFF.

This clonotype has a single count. The CDR3 nucleotides are TGTGCCAGCAGTATGGTGGGACATCGATGGTCCTACGAGCAGTACTTC. Translating gives CASSMVGHRWSYEQYF. The chain uses TRBV12-3 or TRBV12-4 and TRBJ2-7; the D gene is possibly TRBD1 (6 bases). The CDR3 totals 16 residues. V dropped 5 bases and J dropped 1 base, with 18 bases sitting between them.

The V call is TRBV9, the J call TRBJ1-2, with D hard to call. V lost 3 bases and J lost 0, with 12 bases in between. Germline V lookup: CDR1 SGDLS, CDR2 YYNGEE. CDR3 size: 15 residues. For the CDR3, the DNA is TGTGCCAGCAGCGGAAGGGAGTTCACTAACTATGGCTACACCTTC. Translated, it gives CASSGREFTNYGYTF.

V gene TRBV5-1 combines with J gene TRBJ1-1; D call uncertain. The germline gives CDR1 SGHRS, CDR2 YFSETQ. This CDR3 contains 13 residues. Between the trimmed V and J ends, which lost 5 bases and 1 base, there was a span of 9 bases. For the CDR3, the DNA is TGCGCCAGCAGGTCTCCAGGGAACACTGAAGCTTTCTTT. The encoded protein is CASRSPGNTEAFF. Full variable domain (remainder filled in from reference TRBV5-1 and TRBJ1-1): KAGVTQTPRYLIKTRGQQVTLSCSPISGHRSVSWYQQTPGQGLQFLFEYFSETQRNKGNFPGRFSGRQFSNSRSEMNVSTLELGDSALYLCASRSPGNTEAFFGQGTRLTVV.

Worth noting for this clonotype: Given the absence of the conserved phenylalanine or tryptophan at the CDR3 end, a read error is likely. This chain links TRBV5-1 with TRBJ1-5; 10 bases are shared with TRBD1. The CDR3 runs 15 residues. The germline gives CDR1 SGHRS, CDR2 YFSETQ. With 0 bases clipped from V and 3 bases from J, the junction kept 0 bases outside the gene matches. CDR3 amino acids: CASSLGQGANQPQHS. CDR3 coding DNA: TGCGCCAGCAGCTTGGGACAGGGGGCCAATCAGCCCCAGCATTCT.

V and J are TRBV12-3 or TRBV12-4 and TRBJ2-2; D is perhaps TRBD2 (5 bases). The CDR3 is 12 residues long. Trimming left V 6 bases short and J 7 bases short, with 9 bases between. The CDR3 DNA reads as TGTGCCAGCAGCCTCCGGGGCGGGGAGCTGTTTTTT. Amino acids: CASSLRGGELFF.

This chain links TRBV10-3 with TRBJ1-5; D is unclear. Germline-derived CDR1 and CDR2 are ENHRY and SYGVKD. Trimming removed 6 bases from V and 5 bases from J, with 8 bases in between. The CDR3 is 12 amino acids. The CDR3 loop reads CAIREADQPQHF. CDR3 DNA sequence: TGTGCCATCAGAGAGGCAGATCAGCCCCAGCATTTT.

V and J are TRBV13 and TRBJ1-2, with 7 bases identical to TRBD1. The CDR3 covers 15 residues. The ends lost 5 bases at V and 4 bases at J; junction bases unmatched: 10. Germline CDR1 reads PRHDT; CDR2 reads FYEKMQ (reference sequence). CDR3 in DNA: TGTGCCAGCAGCAAACTTCTGGGGGACAGCTATGGCTACACCTTC. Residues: CASSKLLGDSYGYTF.

The CDR3 bases are TGTGCCAGCATCAAACCGGGACTAGGGACCTACGAGCAGTACTTC. Its protein is CASIKPGLGTYEQYF. This chain links TRBV9 with TRBJ2-7, with TRBD2 identical over 8 bases. The CDR3 spans 15 residues. With V trimmed by 6 bases and J by 2 bases, 10 bases remained unmatched. CDR1 is SGDLS, CDR2 YYNGEE, per germline.

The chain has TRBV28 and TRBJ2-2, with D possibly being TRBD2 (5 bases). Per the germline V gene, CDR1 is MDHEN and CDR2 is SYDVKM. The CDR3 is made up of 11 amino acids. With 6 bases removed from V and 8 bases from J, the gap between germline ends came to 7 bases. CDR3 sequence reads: CASSTRGELFF. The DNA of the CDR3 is TGTGCCAGCAGCACTAGGGGGGAGCTGTTTTTT.

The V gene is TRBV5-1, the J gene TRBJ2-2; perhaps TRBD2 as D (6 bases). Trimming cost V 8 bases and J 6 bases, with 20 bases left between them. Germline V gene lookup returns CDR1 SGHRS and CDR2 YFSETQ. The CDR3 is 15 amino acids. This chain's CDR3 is CASTLRDSGSGELFF. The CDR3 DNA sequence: TGCGCCAGTACCCTCCGGGACTCCGGATCCGGGGAGCTGTTTTTT.

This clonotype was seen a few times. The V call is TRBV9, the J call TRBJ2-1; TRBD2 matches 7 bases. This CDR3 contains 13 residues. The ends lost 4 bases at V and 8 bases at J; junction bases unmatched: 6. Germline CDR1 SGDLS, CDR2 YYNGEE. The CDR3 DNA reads TGTGCCAGCAGCCCCGTGGGGGGGTATGAGCAGTTCTTC. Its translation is CASSPVGGYEQFF.

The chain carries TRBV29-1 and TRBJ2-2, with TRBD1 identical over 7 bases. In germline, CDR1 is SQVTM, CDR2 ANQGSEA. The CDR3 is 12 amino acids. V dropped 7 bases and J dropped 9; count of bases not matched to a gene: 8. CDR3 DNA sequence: TGCAGCGCTACAGAGGGGGCCCGGGAGCTGTTTTTT. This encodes CSATEGARELFF.

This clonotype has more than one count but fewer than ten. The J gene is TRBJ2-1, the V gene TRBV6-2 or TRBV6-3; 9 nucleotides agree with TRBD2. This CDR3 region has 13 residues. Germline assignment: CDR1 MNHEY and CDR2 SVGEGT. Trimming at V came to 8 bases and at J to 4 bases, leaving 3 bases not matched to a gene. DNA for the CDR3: TGTGCCAGCTGCGGGAGGGTTTACAATGAGCAGTTCTTC. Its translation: CASCGRVYNEQFF.

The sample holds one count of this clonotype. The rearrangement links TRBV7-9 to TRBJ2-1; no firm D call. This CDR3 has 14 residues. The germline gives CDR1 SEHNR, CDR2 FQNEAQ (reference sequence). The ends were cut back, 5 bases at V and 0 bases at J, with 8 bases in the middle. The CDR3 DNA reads TGTGCCAGCAGCCCCATGAGCTCCTACAATGAGCAGTTCTTC. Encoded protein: CASSPMSSYNEQFF.

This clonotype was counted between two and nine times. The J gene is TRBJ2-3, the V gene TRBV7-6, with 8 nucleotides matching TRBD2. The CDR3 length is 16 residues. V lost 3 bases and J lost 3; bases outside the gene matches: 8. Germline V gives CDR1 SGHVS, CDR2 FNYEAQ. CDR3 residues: CASSFGSGGGTDTQYF. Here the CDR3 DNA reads TGTGCCAGCAGCTTCGGGAGCGGGGGAGGTACAGATACGCAGTATTTT.

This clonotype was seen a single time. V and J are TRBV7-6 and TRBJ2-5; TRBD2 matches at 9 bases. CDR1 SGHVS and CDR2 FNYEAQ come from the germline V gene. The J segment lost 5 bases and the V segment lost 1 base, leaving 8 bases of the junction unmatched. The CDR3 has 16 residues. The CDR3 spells CASSLGVAGVRETQYF. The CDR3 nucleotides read TGTGCCAGCAGCTTAGGAGTAGCGGGGGTGAGGGAGACCCAGTACTTC.

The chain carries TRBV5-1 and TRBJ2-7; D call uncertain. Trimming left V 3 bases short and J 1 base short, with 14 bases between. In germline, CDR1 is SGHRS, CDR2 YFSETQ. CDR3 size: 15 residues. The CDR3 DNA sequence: TGCGCCAGCAGCTCGGACGCTGACGCGTCCTACGAGCAGTACTTC. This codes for CASSSDADASYEQYF.

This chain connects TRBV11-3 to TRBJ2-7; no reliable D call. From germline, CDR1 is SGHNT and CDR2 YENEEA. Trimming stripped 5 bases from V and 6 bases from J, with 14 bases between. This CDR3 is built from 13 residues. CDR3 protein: CASSDRVATEQYF. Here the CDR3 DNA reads TGTGCCAGCAGCGATCGCGTAGCCACCGAGCAGTACTTC.

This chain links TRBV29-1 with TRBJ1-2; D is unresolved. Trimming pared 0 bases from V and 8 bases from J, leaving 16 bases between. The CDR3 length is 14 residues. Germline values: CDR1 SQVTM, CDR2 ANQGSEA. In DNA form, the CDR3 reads TGCAGCGTTGAAGAAAGCGCCCCCGAAAAGGGCTACACCTTC. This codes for CSVEESAPEKGYTF.

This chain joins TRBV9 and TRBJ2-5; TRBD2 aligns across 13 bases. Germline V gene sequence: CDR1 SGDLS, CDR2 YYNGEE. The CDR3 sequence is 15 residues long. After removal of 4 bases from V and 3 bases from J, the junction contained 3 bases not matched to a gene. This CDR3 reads CASSPGTSGKETQYF. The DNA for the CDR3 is TGTGCCAGCAGCCCGGGGACTAGCGGGAAAGAGACCCAGTACTTC.